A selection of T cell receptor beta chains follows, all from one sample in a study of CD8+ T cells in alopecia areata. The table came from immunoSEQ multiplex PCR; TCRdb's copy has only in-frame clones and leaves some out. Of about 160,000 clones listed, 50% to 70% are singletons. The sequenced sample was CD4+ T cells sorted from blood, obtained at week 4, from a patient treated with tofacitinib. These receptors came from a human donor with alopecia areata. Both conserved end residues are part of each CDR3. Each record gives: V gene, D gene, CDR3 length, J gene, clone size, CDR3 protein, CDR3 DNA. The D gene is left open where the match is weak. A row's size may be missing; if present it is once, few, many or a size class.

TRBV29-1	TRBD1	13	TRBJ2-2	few	CSARQGNTGELFF	TGCAGCGCGCGACAGGGGAACACCGGGGAGCTGTTTTTT
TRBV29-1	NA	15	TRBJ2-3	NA	CSVEFSSIGPDTQYF	TGCAGCGTTGAATTTTCTAGCATAGGGCCAGATACGCAGTATTTT
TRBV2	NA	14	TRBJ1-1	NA	CASTPDIGRTEAFF	TGTGCCAGCACCCCCGACATCGGGCGGACTGAAGCTTTCTTT
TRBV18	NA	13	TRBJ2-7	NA	CASSPGDSYEQYF	TGTGCCAGCTCACCGGGGGACTCCTACGAGCAGTACTTC
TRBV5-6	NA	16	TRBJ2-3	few	CASSPRGASRTDTQYF	TGTGCCAGCAGTCCACGGGGGGCTTCTCGCACAGATACGCAGTATTTT
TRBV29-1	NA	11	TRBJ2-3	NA	CSVQSGDTQYF	TGCAGCGTTCAATCTGGGGATACGCAGTATTTT
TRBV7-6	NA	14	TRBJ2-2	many	CASRQTGNTGELFF	TGTGCCAGCAGGCAGACAGGGAACACCGGGGAGCTGTTTTTT
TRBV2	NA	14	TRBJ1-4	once	CASSALRPNEKLFF	TGTGCCAGCAGTGCGTTAAGACCTAATGAAAAACTGTTTTTT
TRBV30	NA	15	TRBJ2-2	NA	CAWSARFTYTGELFF	TGTGCCTGGAGTGCCCGGTTCACCTACACCGGGGAGCTGTTTTTT
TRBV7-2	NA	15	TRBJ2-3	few	CASSRSSGSTDTQYF	TGTGCCAGCAGCCGATCATCGGGAAGCACAGATACGCAGTATTTT
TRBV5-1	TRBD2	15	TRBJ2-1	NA	CASSLTGTTANEQFF	TGCGCCAGCAGCTTGACGGGGACTACGGCCAATGAGCAGTTCTTC
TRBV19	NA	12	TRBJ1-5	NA	CASSIYNQPQHF	TGTGCCAGTAGTATATATAATCAGCCCCAGCATTTT
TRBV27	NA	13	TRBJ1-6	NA	CASSPDYNSPLHF	TGTGCCAGCAGTCCAGACTATAATTCACCCCTCCACTTT
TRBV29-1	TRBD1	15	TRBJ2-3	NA	CSVGATGTATDTQYF	TGCAGCGTAGGGGCTACCGGGACAGCCACAGATACGCAGTATTTT
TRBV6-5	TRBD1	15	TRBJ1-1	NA	CASSYRSDRGFEAFF	TGTGCCAGCAGTTACCGTTCGGACAGGGGTTTTGAAGCTTTCTTT
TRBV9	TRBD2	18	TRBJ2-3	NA	CASSGTSGAPSGTDTQYF	TGTGCCAGCAGCGGGACTAGCGGGGCTCCGAGTGGCACAGATACGCAGTATTTT
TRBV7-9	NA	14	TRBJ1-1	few	CASNPTTVSTEAFF	TGTGCCAGCAACCCCACGACCGTGAGTACTGAAGCTTTCTTT
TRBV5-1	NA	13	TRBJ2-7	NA	CASSLPPGFEQYF	TGCGCCAGCAGCTTGCCCCCAGGGTTCGAGCAGTACTTC
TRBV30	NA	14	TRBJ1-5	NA	CAWSGGQSNQPQHF	TGTGCCTGGAGTGGAGGACAAAGCAATCAGCCCCAGCATTTT
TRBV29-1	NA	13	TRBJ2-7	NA	CSVVAFSPGEQYF	TGCAGCGTTGTAGCCTTTTCCCCTGGCGAGCAGTACTTC
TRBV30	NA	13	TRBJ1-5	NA	CAWSSADGQPQHF	TGTGCCTGGAGTTCGGCCGACGGTCAGCCCCAGCATTTT
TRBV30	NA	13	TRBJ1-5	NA	CAWSGGYNQPQHF	TGTGCCTGGAGTGGGGGTTACAATCAGCCCCAGCATTTT
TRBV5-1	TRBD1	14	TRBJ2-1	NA	CASSPRTGENEQFF	TGCGCCAGCAGCCCGAGGACAGGGGAGAATGAGCAGTTCTTC
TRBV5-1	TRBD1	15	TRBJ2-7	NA	CASSLGQANPYEQYF	TGCGCCAGCAGCTTAGGACAGGCCAACCCCTACGAGCAGTACTTC
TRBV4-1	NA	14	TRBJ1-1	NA	CASSHGAPNTEAFF	TGCGCCAGCAGCCATGGGGCGCCGAACACTGAAGCTTTCTTT
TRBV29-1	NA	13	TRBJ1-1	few	CSVFADENTEAFF	TGCAGCGTTTTCGCCGATGAGAACACTGAAGCTTTCTTT
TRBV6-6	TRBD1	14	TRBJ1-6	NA	CASSRRQGNSPLHF	TGTGCCAGCAGCCGCCGACAGGGAAATTCACCCCTCCACTTT
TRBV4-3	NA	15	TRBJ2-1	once	CASSPGLTPTNEQFF	TGCGCCAGCAGCCCCGGACTAACTCCAACGAATGAGCAGTTCTTC
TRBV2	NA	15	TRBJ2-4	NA	CASSESVGAKNIQYF	TGTGCCAGCAGTGAAAGTGTGGGAGCCAAAAACATTCAGTACTTC
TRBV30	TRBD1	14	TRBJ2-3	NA	CAWSRDRATDTQYF	TGTGCCTGGAGCCGGGACAGGGCAACAGATACGCAGTATTTT
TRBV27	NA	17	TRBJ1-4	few	CASSLFSGATGDEKLFF	TGTGCCAGCAGTTTATTTTCAGGGGCAACCGGGGACGAAAAACTGTTTTTT
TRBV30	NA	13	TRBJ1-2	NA	CAWSLLVGEGYTF	TGTGCCTGGAGCCTCTTGGTTGGGGAAGGCTACACCTTC
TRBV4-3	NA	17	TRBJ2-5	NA	CASSQRGGPFGQETQYF	TGCGCCAGCAGCCAAAGGGGGGGACCGTTTGGACAAGAGACCCAGTACTTC
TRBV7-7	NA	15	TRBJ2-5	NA	CASSLAFTSRETQYF	TGTGCTAGCAGCTTAGCGTTCACTAGCCGAGAGACCCAGTACTTC
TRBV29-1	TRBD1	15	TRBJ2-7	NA	CSVEDWKQGSYEQYF	TGCAGCGTTGAAGATTGGAAACAGGGGAGCTACGAGCAGTACTTC
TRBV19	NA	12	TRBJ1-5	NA	CASSIRGQPQHF	TGTGCCAGTAGTATAAGAGGCCAGCCCCAGCATTTT
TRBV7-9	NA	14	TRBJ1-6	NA	CASSYYPMNSPLHF	TGTGCCAGCTCATATTACCCCATGAATTCACCCCTCCACTTT